Below, 25 T cell receptor beta chains from the same sample are listed, as sequenced in a study of Ad26.COV2.S vaccination and SARS-CoV-2 variants. The treatment denotes: about 20 received Ad26.COV2.S at low or high dose, single or two shots; about 5 received placebo; per-sample allocation not given. The study sampled participants on day 63 after the first vaccine or placebo injection. TCRdb keeps only in-frame clones here, not all; method: immunoSEQ multiplex PCR. Of hundreds of thousands of clones listed, 88% are singletons. The sample in question was peripheral blood, obtained in a trial of Ad26.COV2.S vaccine versus placebo. The receptors derive from a person aged 18 to 65 who received the Ad26.COV2.S COVID-19 vaccine or a placebo.

V usage is TRBV14 and J usage is TRBJ2-7; 8 nucleotides align to TRBD1. Germline CDR1 reads SGHDN; CDR2 reads FVKESK. V lost 4 bases to trimming and J lost 3 bases; unmatched junction nucleotides: 2. The CDR3 covers 13 residues. The CDR3 coding sequence is TGTGCCAGCAGCCCGGACAGGGTCTACGAGCAGTACTTC. Its protein product is CASSPDRVYEQYF.

This chain uses TRBV4-1 with TRBJ1-4; TRBD1 matches 10 bases. V lost 6 bases and J lost 7; bases outside the gene matches: 8. Per germline, CDR1 MGHRA and CDR2 YSYEKL. The CDR3 is 15 residues long. CDR3 loop: CASSLRTGGGEKLFF. CDR3 bases: TGCGCCAGCAGTCTCCGGACAGGGGGAGGTGAAAAACTGTTTTTT.

This chain uses TRBV6-1 with TRBJ1-2; unclear D gene. Germline values: CDR1 MNHNS, CDR2 SASEGT. CDR3 length equals 16 residues. V lost 3 bases, J lost 2 bases, and 16 bases lay in between. The CDR3: CASSDPRIGLNYGYTF. The CDR3 DNA is TGTGCCAGCAGTGACCCCCGGATTGGGCTGAACTATGGCTACACCTTC.

V and J are TRBV6-5 and TRBJ1-1; D gene ambiguous. Germline V gene lookup returns CDR1 MNHEY and CDR2 SVGAGI. This CDR3 is 12 amino acids long. Trimming removed 4 bases at V and 7 bases at J, with 10 bases between. Here the CDR3 reads CASSSSLGEAFF. For the CDR3, the DNA is TGTGCCAGCAGTTCAAGTTTGGGTGAAGCTTTCTTT.

This chain connects TRBV3-1 (or the pseudogene TRBV3-2) to TRBJ2-3; no reliable D call. V was clipped by 1 base and J by 0 bases, with 11 bases between them. Germline lookup yields CDR1 LGHDT and CDR2 YNNKEL (reference sequence). This CDR3 is built from 16 residues. The CDR3 sequence is CASSQAPRPSTDTQYF. In nucleotides, the CDR3 is TGTGCCAGCAGCCAAGCCCCTCGACCTAGCACAGATACGCAGTATTTT.

This chain joins TRBV9 and TRBJ2-2; 10 nucleotides agree with TRBD2. The trim removed 4 bases at V and 1 base at J, leaving 4 bases unmatched. This CDR3 has 16 residues. Per the germline V gene, CDR1 is SGDLS and CDR2 is YYNGEE. The CDR3 loop is CASSPRTSGNTGELFF. CDR3 in DNA: TGTGCCAGCAGCCCAAGGACTAGCGGGAACACCGGGGAGCTGTTTTTT. Complete variable domain (other parts from reference TRBV9 and TRBJ2-2): DSGVTQTPKHLITATGQRVTLRCSPRSGDLSVYWYQQSLDQGLQFLIQYYNGEERAKGNILERFSAQQFPDLHSELNLSSLELGDSALYFCASSPRTSGNTGELFFGEGSRLTVL.

The rearrangement links TRBV6-2 or TRBV6-3 to TRBJ2-1; D not resolved. Germline CDR1 reads MNHEY; CDR2 reads SVGEGT. The ends were cut back, 0 bases at V and 7 bases at J, with 1 base in the middle. The CDR3 covers 11 residues. DNA for the CDR3: TGTGCCAGCAGTTACTCTAATGAGCAGTTCTTC. This sequence encodes CASSYSNEQFF.

The J gene is TRBJ1-5, the V gene TRBV28, with D unclear. The CDR3 sequence is 10 residues long. Germline loops: CDR1 MDHEN, CDR2 SYDVKM. V lost 3 bases, J lost 10 bases, and 4 bases lay in between. The CDR3 spells CASSFDPQHF. CDR3 in DNA: TGTGCCAGCAGTTTTGATCCCCAGCATTTT.

The genes are TRBV28 and TRBJ1-3; no clear D gene. Germline V gene data show CDR1 as MDHEN and CDR2 as SYDVKM. This CDR3 region has 14 residues. The V end was cut by 6 bases, the J end by 0 bases, with 9 bases between. DNA for the CDR3: TGTGCCAGCAGCCCGGGAGACTCTGGAAACACCATATATTTT. It is translated as CASSPGDSGNTIYF.

The chain recombines TRBV30 with TRBJ1-6, with D possibly being TRBD1 (5 bases). V lost 0 bases, J lost 12 bases, and 15 bases lay in between. Germline V CDR1 and CDR2: GTSNPN, SVGIG (reference sequence). The CDR3 sequence is 14 residues long. As DNA, the CDR3 is TGTGCCTGGAGTGTACGCGGGGGGTCTCTACCCCTCCACTTT. This codes for CAWSVRGGSLPLHF.

The V gene is TRBV27, the J gene TRBJ1-2, with 9 bases that match TRBD1. This CDR3 comprises 15 residues. J lost 2 bases, V lost 3 bases, and 4 bases had no gene match. Germline CDR1 reads MNHEY; CDR2 reads SMNVEV (reference sequence). In DNA, the CDR3 is TGTGCCAGCAGTTTCTCGGACAGGGGCAACTATGGCTACACCTTC. Protein sequence: CASSFSDRGNYGYTF.

A remark on this clone: Distinct nucleotide sequences in the sample also encode this CDR3. CDR3 nucleotides: TGTGCCAGCAGCGTAGTAGGTTATAATTCACCCCTCCACTTT. The encoded protein is CASSVVGYNSPLHF. The rearrangement joins TRBV9 to TRBJ1-6; D unclear. Between the trimmed V and J ends, which lost 0 bases and 4 bases, there was a span of 5 bases. There are 14 residues in the CDR3. The germline gives CDR1 SGDLS, CDR2 YYNGEE.

The chain recombines TRBV7-3 with TRBJ2-7; TRBD1 might be the D (6 bases). V was pared by 2 bases and J by 2 bases, with 19 bases between. CDR3 length equals 17 residues. Germline-derived CDR1 and CDR2 are SGHTA and FQGTGA. CDR3 sequence (DNA): TGTGCCAGCAGCTTAGGGGGTTGGACAGTAGGAACCTACGAGCAGTACTTC. Translated: CASSLGGWTVGTYEQYF. Based on the CDR3 plus reference TRBV7-3 and TRBJ2-7, the full variable domain is GAGVSQTPSNKVTEKGKYVELRCDPISGHTALYWYRQSLGQGPEFLIYFQGTGAADDSGLPNDRFFAVRPEGSVSTLKIQRTERGDSAVYLCASSLGGWTVGTYEQYFGPGTRLTVT.

This clone appeared once. The chain is built from TRBV11-2 and TRBJ1-2; D gene uncertain. Trimming took 4 bases from V and 2 from J, leaving 11 bases between them. The germline V gene encodes CDR1 SGHAT and CDR2 FQNNGV. The CDR3 contains 14 residues. This chain's CDR3 is CASSSTYYNYGYTF. For the CDR3, the DNA is TGTGCCAGCAGCTCCACGTATTACAACTATGGCTACACCTTC.

The chain recombines TRBV19 with TRBJ2-1, with 13 positions matching TRBD2. Losses at the gene ends were 6 bases for V and 6 bases for J; bases not matched to a gene: 8. The germline V gene has CDR1 LNHDA and CDR2 SQIVND (reference sequence). The CDR3 sequence is 16 residues long. Here the CDR3 DNA reads TGTGCCAGTAGAAGACTAGCGGGAGGCCGGAGCAATGAGCAGTTCTTC. Translated: CASRRLAGGRSNEQFF.

This chain joins TRBV2 and TRBJ2-7; D unclear. V was clipped by 4 bases and J by 5 bases, with 12 bases between them. The CDR3 extends over 13 amino acids. Germline V gives CDR1 SNHLY, CDR2 FYNNEI. CDR3 in amino acids: CASSAVGYDEQYF. Here the CDR3 DNA reads TGTGCCAGCAGTGCGGTCGGGTATGACGAGCAGTACTTC.

The chain joins TRBV9 to TRBJ2-1; D remains ambiguous. V shed 4 bases and J shed 9 bases, with 8 bases lying between them. The germline gives CDR1 SGDLS, CDR2 YYNGEE. This CDR3 has 11 amino acids. CDR3 sequence (DNA): TGTGCCAGCAGCCTATTAGGTGAGCAGTTCTTC. This sequence encodes CASSLLGEQFF.

The genes are TRBV25-1 and TRBJ2-6; 7 nucleotides match TRBD1. The germline gives CDR1 MGHDK, CDR2 SYGVNS. With 4 bases clipped from V and 0 bases from J, the junction kept 6 bases outside the gene matches. The CDR3 contains 17 residues. The CDR3 DNA follows: TGTGCCAGCAGTGTCCATACAGGGGTCTCTGGGGCCAACGTCCTGACTTTC. Its protein is CASSVHTGVSGANVLTF.

This clone was counted once. This rearrangement joins TRBV27 to TRBJ1-4, with D possibly matching TRBD1 (6 bases). Per germline, CDR1 MNHEY and CDR2 SMNVEV (reference sequence). V gave up 3 bases and J gave up 5 bases, with 13 bases separating them. This CDR3 has 15 amino acids. CDR3: CASSFEGHINEKLFF. In nucleotides, the CDR3 is TGTGCCAGCAGTTTTGAGGGACATATAAATGAAAAACTGTTTTTT.

The rearrangement uses TRBV30 and TRBJ1-4, with D unresolved. The CDR3 has 13 amino acids. Germline V gene data show CDR1 as GTSNPN and CDR2 as SVGIG (reference sequence). With 4 bases removed from V and 0 bases from J, the gap between germline ends came to 6 bases. This chain's CDR3 is CAWMEPTNEKLFF. CDR3 coding DNA: TGTGCCTGGATGGAGCCAACTAATGAAAAACTGTTTTTT.

The CDR3 DNA follows: TGCAGCGTGAACCAGGGGGTGAATCAGCCCCAGCATTTT. Translated, it gives CSVNQGVNQPQHF. The genes are TRBV29-1 and TRBJ1-5, with 7 nucleotides matching TRBD1. CDR3 length: 13 residues. Germline CDR1 and CDR2: SQVTM and ANQGSEA. V gave up 6 bases and J gave up 4 bases; unmatched junction bases: 6.

The chain's CDR3 is CASSGRQGFNQPQHF. In DNA form, the CDR3 reads TGTGCCAGCAGCGGAAGACAGGGTTTCAATCAGCCCCAGCATTTT. V usage is TRBV7-6 and J usage is TRBJ1-5; 7 bases are a match to TRBD1. CDR1 is SGHVS and CDR2 is FNYEAQ in the germline V gene. This CDR3 has 15 residues. Trimming removed 5 bases from V and 3 bases from J; junction bases left unmatched: 7.

The V call is TRBV28, the J call TRBJ1-2; D gene unclear. Germline loops: CDR1 MDHEN, CDR2 SYDVKM. V lost 3 bases and J lost 3, with 5 bases in between. The CDR3 runs to 12 residues. In DNA form, the CDR3 reads TGTGCCAGCAGTTTTTACTACTATGGCTACACCTTC. This sequence encodes CASSFYYYGYTF.

The J gene is TRBJ1-5, the V gene TRBV10-3; D ambiguous. Germline loops: CDR1 ENHRY, CDR2 SYGVKD. V was pared by 3 bases and J by 5 bases, with 11 bases between. The CDR3 is made up of 14 amino acids. The CDR3 loop is CAISDSTGDQPQHF. The CDR3 nucleotides read TGTGCCATCAGTGACTCGACCGGGGATCAGCCCCAGCATTTT.

The chain uses TRBV19 and TRBJ2-3, with D possibly TRBD1 on 5 matching bases. Trimming removed 4 bases at V and 3 bases at J, with 17 bases between. CDR3 length: 16 amino acids. CDR1 and CDR2 from the germline V gene are LNHDA and SQIVND (reference sequence). The CDR3 sequence is CASSTMAPGKTDTQYF. The CDR3 DNA is TGTGCCAGTAGTACCATGGCCCCAGGGAAAACAGATACGCAGTATTTT.